Shown below are 14 T cell receptor beta chains from a single sample sequenced in a study of blood T cell repertoires in COVID-19. Some clones are missing from TCRdb's copy, which holds only in-frame ones; the method was immunoSEQ multiplex PCR. The sample has tens of thousands of clones; 75% to 90% are singletons. The sample was peripheral blood. These receptors came from an elderly woman with active or convalescent COVID-19.

The rearrangement uses TRBV7-2 and TRBJ2-5; 8 bases are a match to TRBD2. V shed 3 bases and J 3 bases; nucleotides not matched to a gene: 9. This CDR3 spans 16 amino acids. CDR1 SGHTA and CDR2 FQGNSA come from the germline V gene. The CDR3 nucleotides read TGTGCCAGCAGCTTCAACGGGGGGGCATCGGAAGAGACCCAGTACTTC. Translated: CASSFNGGASEETQYF.

V and J are TRBV18 and TRBJ1-4; perhaps TRBD1 as D (6 bases). Germline assignment: CDR1 KGHSH and CDR2 LQKENI. Trimming left V 1 base short and J 8 bases short, with 8 bases between. The CDR3 has 13 residues. The CDR3 sequence: CASSPLTGEKLFF. CDR3 nucleotide sequence: TGTGCCAGCTCACCACTCACAGGGGAAAAACTGTTTTTT. Using reference TRBV18 and TRBJ1-4 for the parts outside the CDR3, the full variable domain is NAGVMQNPRHLVRRRGQEARLRCSPMKGHSHVYWYRQLPEEGLKFMVYLQKENIIDESGMPKERFSAEFPKEGPSILRIQQVVRGDSAAYFCASSPLTGEKLFFGSGTQLSVL.

This clone appeared once. The chain links TRBV6-2 or TRBV6-3 to TRBJ1-5, with 7 bases matching TRBD1. The CDR3 is 16 amino acids. Unmatched junction bases numbered 9, after V lost 6 bases and J lost 1 base. CDR1 and CDR2 from the germline V gene are MNHEY and SVGEGT. The CDR3 here is CASRPDRAPSNQPQHF. The CDR3 nucleotides are TGTGCCAGCAGACCTGACAGGGCTCCCAGCAATCAGCCCCAGCATTTT.

The chain combines TRBV4-3 with TRBJ1-5; weak D call: TRBD1 (5 bases). The germline V and J ends were trimmed by 1 base and 4 bases, with 14 bases remaining between them. The germline CDR1 and CDR2 sequences are LGHNA and YSLEER. The CDR3 runs 16 residues. The CDR3 nucleotides are TGCGCCAGCAGCCAAGGGGTAGGGGTGACGAATCAGCCCCAGCATTTT. Translating it yields CASSQGVGVTNQPQHF.

The rearrangement joins TRBV5-1 to TRBJ2-1; D call uncertain. Germline loops: CDR1 SGHRS, CDR2 YFSETQ. The CDR3 is made up of 11 amino acids. Trimming took 3 bases from V and 9 from J, leaving 7 bases between them. For the CDR3, the DNA is TGCGCCAGCAGCTCTGAGCGTGAGCAGTTCTTC. Translation gives CASSSEREQFF.

This clone appeared a single time. J is TRBJ1-4 and V is TRBV2; D uncertain. Germline CDR1 reads SNHLY; CDR2 reads FYNNEI. The ends were cut back, 2 bases at V and 8 bases at J, with 12 bases in the middle. The CDR3 has 14 residues. The DNA for the CDR3 is TGTGCCAGCAGTGAATTGACCGGGGAGGAAAAACTGTTTTTT. It specifies CASSELTGEEKLFF. The full variable domain, its missing parts supplied by reference TRBV2 and TRBJ1-4, is EPEVTQTPSHQVTQMGQEVILRCVPISNHLYFYWYRQILGQKVEFLVSFYNNEISEKSEIFDDQFSVERPDGSNFTLKIRSTKLEDSAMYFCASSELTGEEKLFFGSGTQLSVL.

This rearrangement joins TRBV18 to TRBJ2-3; 8 bases agree with TRBD1. The CDR3 totals 15 residues. Per germline, CDR1 KGHSH and CDR2 LQKENI. Trimming removed 6 bases from V and 4 bases from J; junction bases left unmatched: 9. The CDR3 is CASSSGTGGSDTQYF. CDR3 nucleotides: TGTGCCAGCTCTTCCGGGACAGGCGGATCAGATACGCAGTATTTT.

This clone was recorded only once. The CDR3 coding sequence is TGTGCCAGCAGTCTGGGACTCCTCTACGAGCAGTACTTC. Protein sequence: CASSLGLLYEQYF. V is TRBV2 and J is TRBJ2-7; TRBD2 might be the D (6 bases). CDR1 is SNHLY and CDR2 is FYNNEI in the germline V gene. V was trimmed by 5 bases and J by 3 bases, leaving 11 bases between them. CDR3 length: 13 amino acids.

The V gene is TRBV27, the J gene TRBJ1-2; 8 bases are shared with TRBD1. Germline V CDR1 and CDR2: MNHEY, SMNVEV (reference sequence). This CDR3 contains 17 residues. V shed 4 bases, J shed 4 bases, and the junction held 14 bases outside the gene matches. CDR3: CASSSGGWPSESYGYTF. In DNA, the CDR3 is TGTGCCAGCAGTTCAGGGGGCTGGCCGTCCGAATCCTATGGCTACACCTTC.

This clone occurred once. This chain connects TRBV2 to TRBJ1-2; possibly TRBD1 for D (6 bases). From germline, CDR1 is SNHLY and CDR2 FYNNEI. Trimming left V 4 bases short and J 4 bases short, with 10 bases between. The CDR3 is 13 amino acids. CDR3: CASSGDRLYGYTF. In nucleotides, the CDR3 is TGTGCCAGCAGTGGAGACAGGCTCTATGGCTACACCTTC.

The chain couples TRBV19 to TRBJ1-2; maybe TRBD1 (5 bases). This CDR3 spans 12 amino acids. Germline CDR1 is LNHDA and CDR2 is SQIVND (reference sequence). Trimming shortened V by 8 bases and J by 2 bases, and 9 bases separated the two germline ends. The CDR3 bases are TGTGCCAGTTTAAACAGGAACTATGGCTACACCTTC. Protein sequence: CASLNRNYGYTF.

The chain joins TRBV2 to TRBJ2-5, with 9 bases that match TRBD2. Germline CDR1 SNHLY, CDR2 FYNNEI. This CDR3 is 12 amino acids long. The V and J ends lost 9 bases and 3 bases, in that order; junction bases with no gene match: 2. CDR3 loop: CASKRGEETQYF. DNA of the CDR3: TGTGCCAGTAAGCGGGGGGAAGAGACCCAGTACTTC.

The rearrangement links TRBV5-1 to TRBJ2-7, with a weak D call TRBD1 (5 bases). Germline V gene data show CDR1 as SGHRS and CDR2 as YFSETQ. CDR3 length equals 15 residues. V was clipped by 0 bases and J by 5 bases, with 15 bases between them. The CDR3 DNA is TGCGCCAGCAGCTTGGTGCAGGGCCCCCTGGACGAGCAGTACTTC. Translation: CASSLVQGPLDEQYF.

The J gene is TRBJ2-4, the V gene TRBV4-3, with 7 bases aligning to TRBD1. Per the germline V gene, CDR1 is LGHNA and CDR2 is YSLEER. Trimming cost V 0 bases and J 1 base; bases outside gene matches: 12. This CDR3 has 19 residues. The CDR3 DNA reads TGCGCCAGCAGCCAAGATCCCACTGACAGGGTGGGGGCCAAAAACATTCAGTACTTC. It yields the protein CASSQDPTDRVGAKNIQYF.